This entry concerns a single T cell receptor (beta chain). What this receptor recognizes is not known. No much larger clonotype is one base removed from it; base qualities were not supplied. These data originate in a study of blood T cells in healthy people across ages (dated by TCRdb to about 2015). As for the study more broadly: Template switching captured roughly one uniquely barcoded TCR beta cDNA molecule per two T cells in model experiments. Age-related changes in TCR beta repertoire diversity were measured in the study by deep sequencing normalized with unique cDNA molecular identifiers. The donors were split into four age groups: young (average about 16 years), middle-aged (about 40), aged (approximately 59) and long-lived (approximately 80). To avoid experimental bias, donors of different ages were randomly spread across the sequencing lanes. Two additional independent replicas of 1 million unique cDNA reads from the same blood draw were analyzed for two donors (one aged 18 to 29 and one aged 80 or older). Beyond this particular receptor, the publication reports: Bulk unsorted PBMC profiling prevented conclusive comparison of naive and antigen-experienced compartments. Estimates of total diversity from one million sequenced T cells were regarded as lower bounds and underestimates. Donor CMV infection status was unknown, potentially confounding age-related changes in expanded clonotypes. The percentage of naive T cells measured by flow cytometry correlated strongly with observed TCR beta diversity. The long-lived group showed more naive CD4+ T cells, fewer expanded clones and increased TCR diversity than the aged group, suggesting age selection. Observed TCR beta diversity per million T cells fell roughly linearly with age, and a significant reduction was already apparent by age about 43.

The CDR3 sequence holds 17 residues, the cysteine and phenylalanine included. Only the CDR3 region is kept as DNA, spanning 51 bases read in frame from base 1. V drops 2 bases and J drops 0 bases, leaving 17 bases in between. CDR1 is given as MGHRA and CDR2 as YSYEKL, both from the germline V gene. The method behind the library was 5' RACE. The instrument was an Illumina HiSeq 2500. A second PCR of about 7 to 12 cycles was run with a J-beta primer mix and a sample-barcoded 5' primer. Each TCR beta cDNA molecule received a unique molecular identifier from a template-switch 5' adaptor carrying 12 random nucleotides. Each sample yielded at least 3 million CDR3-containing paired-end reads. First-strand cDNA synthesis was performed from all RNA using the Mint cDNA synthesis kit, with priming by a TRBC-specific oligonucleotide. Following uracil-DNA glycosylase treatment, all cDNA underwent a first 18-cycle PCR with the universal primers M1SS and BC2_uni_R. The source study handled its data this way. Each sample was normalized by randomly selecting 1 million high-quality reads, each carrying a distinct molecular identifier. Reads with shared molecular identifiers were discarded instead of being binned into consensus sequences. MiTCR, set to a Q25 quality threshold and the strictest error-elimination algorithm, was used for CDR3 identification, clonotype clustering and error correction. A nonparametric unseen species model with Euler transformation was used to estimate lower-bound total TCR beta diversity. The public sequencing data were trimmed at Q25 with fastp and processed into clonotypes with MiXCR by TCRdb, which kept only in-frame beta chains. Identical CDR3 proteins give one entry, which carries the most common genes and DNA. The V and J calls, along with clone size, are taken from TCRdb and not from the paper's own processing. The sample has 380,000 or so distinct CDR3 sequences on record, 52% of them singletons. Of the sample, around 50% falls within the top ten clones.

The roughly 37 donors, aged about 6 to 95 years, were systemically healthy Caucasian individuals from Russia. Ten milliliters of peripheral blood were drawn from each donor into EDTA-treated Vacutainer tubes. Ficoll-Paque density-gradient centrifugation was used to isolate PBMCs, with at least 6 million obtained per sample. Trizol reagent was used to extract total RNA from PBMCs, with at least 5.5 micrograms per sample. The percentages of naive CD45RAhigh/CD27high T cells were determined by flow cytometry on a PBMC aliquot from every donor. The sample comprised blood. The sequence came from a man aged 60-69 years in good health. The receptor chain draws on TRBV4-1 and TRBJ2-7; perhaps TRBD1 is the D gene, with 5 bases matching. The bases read TGCGCCAGCAGCCAATTCTCAGGGCAGACGGACTCCTACGAGCAGTACTTC. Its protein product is CASSQFSGQTDSYEQYF.